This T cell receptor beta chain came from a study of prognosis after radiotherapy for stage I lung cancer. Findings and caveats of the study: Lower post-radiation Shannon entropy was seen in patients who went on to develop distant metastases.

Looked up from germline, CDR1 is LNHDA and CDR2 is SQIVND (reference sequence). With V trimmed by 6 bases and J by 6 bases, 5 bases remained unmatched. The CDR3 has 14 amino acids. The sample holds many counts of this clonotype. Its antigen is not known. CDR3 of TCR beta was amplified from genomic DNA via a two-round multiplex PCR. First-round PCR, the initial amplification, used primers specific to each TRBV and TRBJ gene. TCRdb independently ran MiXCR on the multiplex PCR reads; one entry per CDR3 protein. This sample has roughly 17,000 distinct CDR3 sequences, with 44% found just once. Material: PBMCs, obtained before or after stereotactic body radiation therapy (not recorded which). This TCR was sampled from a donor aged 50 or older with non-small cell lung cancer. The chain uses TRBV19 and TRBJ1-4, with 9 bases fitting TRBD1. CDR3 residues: CASRTWTGDEKLFF. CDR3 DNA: TGTGCCAGTAGGACTTGGACAGGGGATGAAAAACTGTTTTTT.